This record looks at one T cell receptor beta chain sequence and its context. This entry belongs to a study of human T cells and chemical hapten exposure. Study information: Yields of TCR per sample differed, chiefly owing to small differences in pooled library volume.

Between the trimmed V and J ends, which lost 1 base and 3 bases, there was a span of 10 bases. The V gene's germline CDR1 is SEHNR and CDR2 FQNEAQ (reference sequence). The CDR3 spans 14 residues. From the RACE reads, TCRdb called clonotypes with MiXCR, one entry per CDR3 protein. Of approximately 92,000 distinct CDR3 sequences in the sample, roughly 10% were seen once. Time point meaning: patch test 2, 6 weeks after DPC sensitization. This sample's treatment: therapeutic diphenylcyclopropenone sensitization with weekly scalp DPC. Blood collection happened ahead of applying each patch test. Suited to DPC and affected by alopecia, the donors ranged from 18 to 70 years old.

The V and J genes are TRBV7-9 and TRBJ2-7; D remains ambiguous. The clonotype comes from a woman aged 40-49 years with alopecia areata. Some clones in this sample may be carry-over from other donors' samples. Sequenced here: whole blood, sampled in connection with sensitization to the hapten diphenylcyclopropenone (DPC). CDR3 in DNA: TGTGCCAGCAGCTTAGGAAACCTGAACTACGAGCAGTACTTC. Encoded protein: CASSLGNLNYEQYF. The full variable domain, rest sourced from reference TRBV7-9 and TRBJ2-7, is DTGVSQNPRHKITKRGQNVTFRCDPISEHNRLYWYRQTLGQGPEFLTYFQNEAQLEKSRLLSDRFSAERPKGSFSTLEIQRTEQGDSAMYLCASSLGNLNYEQYFGPGTRLTVT.